The TCR beta chain under discussion was sequenced for a study of blood T cell repertoires in COVID-19. About the research overall: Italy, Spain and the United States were the sources of the convalescent and acute COVID-19 samples. The cDNA or gDNA used as material had been derived from T cells, B-cell-depleted T cells, or PBMCs.

How the authors handled the data: Amplification from reference gene primers served as the basis for estimated nucleated cell counts. Only in-frame clones appear in the TCRdb table, and some are missing; sequencing was by immunoSEQ multiplex PCR. That table gives V, J and clone size, and the DNA gave D and trimming. The sample gives 70,000 to 85,000 clones, about 92% of which show up once; 8% to 10% is in the top ten. This CDR3 is built from 15 residues. V lost 4 bases and J lost 0, with 13 bases in between. The V gene's germline CDR1 is MNHEY and CDR2 SVGEGT. The sequence was collected from a human donor in a cohort sampled during active COVID-19. The chain recombines TRBV6-2 or TRBV6-3 with TRBJ2-7, with a weak D call TRBD1 (6 bases). Sequencing was done on a sample of peripheral blood. The DNA for the CDR3 is TGTGCCAGCAGTTTAGAACAGGGCGGCTCCTACGAGCAGTACTTC. Its protein product is CASSLEQGGSYEQYF.